The subject of this entry is one T cell receptor beta chain. The sample belongs to a study of blood T cell repertoires in COVID-19. Study information: Both acute and convalescent COVID-19 samples were obtained from the United States, Italy and Spain. Nucleic acid was either cDNA or gDNA, and it came from T cells, B-cell-depleted T cells, or PBMCs.

Germline CDR1 is PRHDT and CDR2 is FYEKMQ (reference sequence). V was clipped by 1 base and J by 2 bases, with 6 bases between them. The CDR3 totals 14 residues. In the authors' methods: Reference gene primer amplification in the assay estimated nucleated cell counts. Data came from immunoSEQ multiplex PCR; TCRdb stores just in-frame clones and leaves some out. V and J calls and clone size come straight from that table; D and trimming were deduced from the DNA. The table includes about 140,000 clones, approximately 89% detected once. The material sequenced was peripheral blood. The chain recombines TRBV13 with TRBJ1-3; perhaps TRBD1 as D (6 bases). The receptor comes from a human donor in a cohort sampled during active COVID-19. The CDR3, as DNA: TGTGCCAGCAGCTTAGACAGGGCTGGAAACACCATATATTTT. Protein sequence: CASSLDRAGNTIYF. Combining the CDR3 with reference TRBV13 and TRBJ1-3 gives the whole variable domain AAGVIQSPRHLIKEKRETATLKCYPIPRHDTVYWYQQGPGQDPQFLISFYEKMQSDKGSIPDRFSAQQFSDYHSELNMSSLELGDSALYFCASSLDRAGNTIYFGEGSWLTVV.